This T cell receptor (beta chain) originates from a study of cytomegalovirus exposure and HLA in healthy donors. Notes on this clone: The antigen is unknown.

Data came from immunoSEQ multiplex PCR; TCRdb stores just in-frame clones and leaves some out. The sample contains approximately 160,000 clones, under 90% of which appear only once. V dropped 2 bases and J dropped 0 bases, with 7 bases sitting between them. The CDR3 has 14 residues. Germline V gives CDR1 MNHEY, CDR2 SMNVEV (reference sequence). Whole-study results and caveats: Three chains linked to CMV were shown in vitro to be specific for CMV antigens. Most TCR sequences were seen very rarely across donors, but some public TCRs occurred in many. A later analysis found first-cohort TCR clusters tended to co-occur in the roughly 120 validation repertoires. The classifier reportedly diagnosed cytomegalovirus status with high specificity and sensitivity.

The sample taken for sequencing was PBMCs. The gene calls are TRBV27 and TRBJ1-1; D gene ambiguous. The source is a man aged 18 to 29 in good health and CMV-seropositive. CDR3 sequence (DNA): TGTGCCAGCAGTTTAAATCAGGTGAACACTGAAGCTTTCTTT. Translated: CASSLNQVNTEAFF.